This T cell receptor beta chain originates from a study of blood T cell repertoires in COVID-19. TCRdb's copy holds only in-frame clones and misses some; the assay was immunoSEQ multiplex PCR. The data contain about 220,000 clones, less than 90% of them seen just once; the ten biggest clones take up under 2%. Germline V gene data show CDR1 as LNHDA and CDR2 as SQIVND (reference sequence). This CDR3 is built from 14 residues. V was cut by 3 bases and J by 4 bases, with 12 bases left in between. This receptor was obtained from a man aged 40-49 years with active or convalescent COVID-19. V usage is TRBV19 and J usage is TRBJ1-2; D remains unclear. The sample consisted of peripheral blood. CDR3 residues: CASSIEGITYGYTF. In DNA form, the CDR3 reads TGTGCCAGTAGTATTGAGGGAATAACCTATGGCTACACCTTC.